This TCR beta chain was recorded in a study of T cells in Graves' hyperthyroidism and ophthalmopathy. The study's findings and limits: Ophthalmopathy was identified by the model a median 6.5 months ahead of onset.

The table lists this clonotype with many counts. The target antigen is unknown. Those with hyperthyroidism were 18 to 65 years old, newly diagnosed, and ill for under 2 months. The sample, blood from the first hyperthyroidism diagnosis, precedes any ophthalmopathy symptoms. RNA transcripts provided the source from which TCR beta CDR3 regions were amplified. The TCR CDR3 first-round RT-PCR relied on the HTBI primer set. MiXCR, applied by TCRdb to the multiplex PCR reads, yields one record per CDR3 protein. Of almost 600,000 distinct CDR3 sequences listed, approximately 15% are singletons. The receptor's source is a woman aged 25 to 39 with Graves' hyperthyroidism that later progressed to Graves' ophthalmopathy. Input material: blood.

CDR3 in amino acids: CSARGSGTASYNEQFF. CDR3 DNA sequence: TGCAGTGCTAGAGGTAGCGGGACAGCTTCCTACAATGAGCAGTTCTTC. The chain is built from TRBV20-1 and TRBJ2-1; perhaps TRBD2 as D (8 bases). This CDR3 comprises 16 residues. Trimming pared 1 base from V and 1 base from J, leaving 14 bases between. Germline V gives CDR1 DFQATT, CDR2 SNEGSKA (reference sequence).